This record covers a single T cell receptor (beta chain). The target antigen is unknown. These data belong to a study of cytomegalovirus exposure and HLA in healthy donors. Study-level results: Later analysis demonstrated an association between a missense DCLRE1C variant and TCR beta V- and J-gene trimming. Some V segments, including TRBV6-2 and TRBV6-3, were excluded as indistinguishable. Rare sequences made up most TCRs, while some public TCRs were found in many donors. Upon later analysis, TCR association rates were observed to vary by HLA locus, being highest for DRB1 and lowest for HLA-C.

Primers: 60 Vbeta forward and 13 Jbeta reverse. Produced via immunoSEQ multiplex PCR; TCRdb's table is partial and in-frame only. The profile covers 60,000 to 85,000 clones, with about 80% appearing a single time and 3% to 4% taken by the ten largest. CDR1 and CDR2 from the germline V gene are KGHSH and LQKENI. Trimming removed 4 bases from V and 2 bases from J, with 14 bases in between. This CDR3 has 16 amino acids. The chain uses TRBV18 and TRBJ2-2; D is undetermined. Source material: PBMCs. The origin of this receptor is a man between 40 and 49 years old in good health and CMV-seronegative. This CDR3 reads CASSLRGADNTGELFF. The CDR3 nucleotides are TGTGCCAGCTCACTCCGCGGAGCCGATAACACCGGGGAGCTGTTTTTT.